What follows describes a single T cell receptor beta chain. Its antigen is currently unknown. The data were obtained in a study of blood T cells in healthy people across ages. General study points: Older age coincided with a roughly linear decline in TCR beta diversity per million T cells.

Collection of 8.5 to 10 milliliters of peripheral blood was performed for each donor. A second PCR, run for about 6 to 11 cycles, used a sample-barcoded 5' primer plus a J-beta primer mix. TCRdb fed the 5' RACE reads into MiXCR, producing one record per CDR3 protein. The sample lists some 700,000 distinct CDR3 sequences, 40% to 45% occurring once. The receptor comes from a woman aged 55-69 years in good health. The sequenced sample was blood.

The CDR3 spells CAIPRGSGSTDTQYF. Written as DNA, the CDR3 is TGTGCCATCCCAAGGGGTAGCGGCAGCACAGATACGCAGTATTTT. This chain joins TRBV12-3 or TRBV12-4 and TRBJ2-3; tentative D call: TRBD2 (6 bases). The CDR3 contains 15 residues. V lost 10 bases to trimming and J lost 0 bases, with 17 bases between them.